This T cell receptor (beta chain) emerged from a study of blood T cells in healthy people across ages. Alongside a J-beta primer mix, a sample-barcoded 5' primer served in a second PCR lasting about 7 to 11 cycles. TCRdb reprocessed the 5' RACE reads via MiXCR and lists one record per CDR3 protein. The data hold some 670,000 distinct CDR3 sequences, with under 65% observed a single time. V lost 2 bases and J 5 bases, leaving 10 bases between the germline ends. This CDR3 has 12 amino acids. Germline CDR1 and CDR2: SQVTM and ANQGSEA. In each sample, at least 6.5 million PBMCs were isolated. This clonotype was seen a few times.

The sequenced sample consisted of blood. The rearrangement links TRBV29-1 to TRBJ2-7, with unresolved D. The clonotype was recovered from a woman over 75 in good health. In DNA form, the CDR3 reads TGCAGCGTTGAAAGTCCCGACAACGAGCAGTACTTC. Amino acid sequence: CSVESPDNEQYF.